This TCR beta chain was sequenced for a study of CD8+CD57+ T cells in acquired aplastic anemia (dated by TCRdb to 2016 to 2019). The study in broad terms: A mean of about 3.2 ug of DNA, ranging from roughly 0.19 to 30 ug, was extracted from sorted CD4+ and CD8+ cells. CD8+CD57+ expansion was defined as a frequency above the mean frequency observed in healthy subjects. The investigation overall reported the following: CD8+ Simpson's diversity did not differ significantly between patients and healthy controls (P=0.060). Around 27 CD8+ CDR3 sequences were shared between patients and controls but appeared highly expressed in patients and within their immunodominant clones.

The patients picked for sequencing were ones in whom flow cytometry had shown an expansion of CD8+CD57+ cells. All patients had severe acquired aplastic anemia diagnosed by International Study of Aplastic Anemia and Agranulocytosis and Camitta criteria. No therapy had been received by the patients at the time of blood sampling. In the study, sorted CD4+ and CD8+ blood T cells from patients with severe aplastic anemia and from healthy subjects underwent deep sequencing of TCR repertoires. In the USA, patient enrollment took place under clinicaltrials.gov protocols 00001620, 01623167, 00001397, 00071045, 00081523 and 00961064. Ficoll-Paque density gradient centrifugation was used to isolate peripheral blood mononuclear cells. CD4+ and CD8+ T cells were sorted by FACS or magnetic beads before DNA extraction. Genomic DNA was used as template for profiling of TCR beta VDJ combinations and CDR3 sequences. An Illumina HiSeq 2000 was the platform used for TCR repertoire sequencing. Processing in the source paper ran as follows. Repertoire assessment relied on Simpson's diversity index, CDR3 size and DJ length profiles, and TRBV/TRBJ rearrangement plots. Whichever DNA sequence was most abundant in the deep sequencing data was defined as the immunodominant clone. CDR3 amino acid sequences were checked for sharing across subjects and were also compared against the VDJdb database and published repertoires. TCRdb redid the processing of the public reads, applying fastp at Q25 and MiXCR, and retained in-frame beta chains. Each CDR3 protein appears once, grouped with its most common genes and DNA. These V and J calls rely on TCRdb rather than the paper's analysis. Counted in this sample were around 200,000 distinct CDR3 sequences; over 40% of them appeared once. The ten most abundant clones make up around 2% of the sample.

As for this clonotype: The antigen it binds to is not known. Base qualities are missing; no much larger clone stands one base away.

Including cysteine and phenylalanine, the CDR3 has 13 amino acids. Only the CDR3 DNA stays, 39 bases, in frame from base 1. CDR1 and CDR2 were assigned from the germline V gene (reference sequence) as DFQATT and SNEGSKA. Ends trimmed: V by 0 bases, J by 4 bases; bases unmatched to a gene: 2. This receptor chain uses TRBV20-1 and TRBJ2-5; 7 of the junction bases match TRBD1. The origin of this receptor is a human donor with aplastic anemia. The sequenced material came from sorted CD4+, CD8+, or CD8+CD57+ T cells (not recorded which) from PBMCs. The nucleotide sequence is TGCAGTGCTAGAGAAACAGGGGTAGAGACCCAGTACTTC. This yields the protein CSARETGVETQYF.